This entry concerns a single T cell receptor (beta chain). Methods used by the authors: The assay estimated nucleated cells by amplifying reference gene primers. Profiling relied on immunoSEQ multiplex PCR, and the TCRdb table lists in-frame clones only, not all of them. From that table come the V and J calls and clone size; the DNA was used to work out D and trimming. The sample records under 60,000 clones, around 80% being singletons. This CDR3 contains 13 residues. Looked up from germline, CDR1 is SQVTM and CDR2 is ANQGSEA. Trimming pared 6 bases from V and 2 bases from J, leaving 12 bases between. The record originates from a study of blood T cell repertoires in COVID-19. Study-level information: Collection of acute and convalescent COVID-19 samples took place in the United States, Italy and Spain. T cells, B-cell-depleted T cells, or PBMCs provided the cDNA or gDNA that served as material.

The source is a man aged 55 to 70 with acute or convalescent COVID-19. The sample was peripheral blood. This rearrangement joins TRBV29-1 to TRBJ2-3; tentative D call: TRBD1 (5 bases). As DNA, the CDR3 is TGCAGCGTCGCCGACAGATTCACAGATACGCAGTATTTT. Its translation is CSVADRFTDTQYF.